Listed here are 22 T cell receptor beta chains from one sample, sequenced in a study of shared clonotypes between healthy human individuals. Selected positively for CCR7 and CD45RO-negative, naive CD8 cells excluded terminally differentiated effector memory CD45RA+ cells. TCRdb keeps only in-frame clones here, not all; method: immunoSEQ multiplex PCR. The sample lists about 2.1 million clones; roughly 93% were seen once. Sequencing used naive CD8+ T cells from PBMCs. All receptors derive from a man younger than 30 in good health. Some clones in this sample may be carry-over from other donors' samples.

In this sample, this clone turned up once. V and J are TRBV29-1 and TRBJ1-2; 9 nucleotides line up with TRBD1. The V and J ends lost 6 bases and 8 bases, in that order; junction bases with no gene match: 4. This CDR3 is 11 amino acids long. Germline CDR1 is SQVTM and CDR2 is ANQGSEA. As DNA, the CDR3 is TGCAGCGTCAGGACAGGGGAGGGCTACACCTTC. Translated, it gives CSVRTGEGYTF.

J is TRBJ2-7 and V is TRBV10-3, with 7 bases aligning to TRBD2. CDR1 and CDR2 (germline): ENHRY, SYGVKD. The CDR3 is 14 amino acids. The junction had 5 bases not matched to a gene; V was cut back by 3 bases and J by 3 bases. The CDR3 loop reads CAISDWSGDYEQYF. CDR3 nucleotide sequence: TGTGCCATCAGTGATTGGAGCGGGGACTACGAGCAGTACTTC.

To note about this clone: Other DNA sequences within the sample encode an identical CDR3. The gene calls are TRBV9 and TRBJ2-3; D is uncertain. V was clipped by 0 bases and J by 0 bases, with 5 bases between them. Germline lookup yields CDR1 SGDLS and CDR2 YYNGEE. The CDR3 extends over 14 amino acids. The CDR3 sequence is CASSVARSTDTQYF. CDR3 coding DNA: TGTGCCAGCAGCGTAGCCAGGAGCACAGATACGCAGTATTTT.

V usage is TRBV4-2 and J usage is TRBJ2-7, with D unresolved. Germline V gene lookup returns CDR1 LGHNA and CDR2 YNFKEQ. V lost 0 bases and J lost 3, with 6 bases in between. This CDR3 spans 13 amino acids. CDR3 sequence reads: CASSQERYYEQYF. In nucleotides, the CDR3 is TGTGCCAGCAGCCAAGAAAGATACTACGAGCAGTACTTC.

The chain is built from TRBV6-5 and TRBJ2-7; D may be TRBD2 (5 bases). The germline CDR1 and CDR2 sequences are MNHEY and SVGAGI. Trimming removed 0 bases from V and 1 base from J, with 7 bases in between. The CDR3 covers 14 residues. CDR3 DNA: TGTGCCAGCAGTTACTCGGAGGAGTCCTACGAGCAGTACTTC. Encoded protein: CASSYSEESYEQYF.

In regard to this clone: Other nucleotide sequences in the sample specify the same CDR3. The gene calls are TRBV19 and TRBJ1-5; no clear D. V shed 3 bases and J shed 3 bases, with 6 bases lying between them. Per the germline V gene, CDR1 is LNHDA and CDR2 is SQIVND (reference sequence). The length of the CDR3 is 13 residues. CDR3 region: CASSIRVNQPQHF. The CDR3 DNA reads as TGTGCCAGTAGTATCCGGGTCAATCAGCCCCAGCATTTT.

The chain carries TRBV7-9 and TRBJ2-3, with TRBD2 identical over 7 bases. The CDR3 runs 17 residues. V lost 1 base to trimming and J lost 0 bases; unmatched junction nucleotides: 7. The germline CDR1 and CDR2 sequences are SEHNR and FQNEAQ (reference sequence). CDR3 nucleotide sequence: TGTGCCAGCAGCTTAGAAGGGGTGGGAGGGAGCACAGATACGCAGTATTTT. It yields the protein CASSLEGVGGSTDTQYF. The whole variable domain, remainder taken from reference TRBV7-9 and TRBJ2-3, is DTGVSQNPRHKITKRGQNVTFRCDPISEHNRLYWYRQTLGQGPEFLTYFQNEAQLEKSRLLSDRFSAERPKGSFSTLEIQRTEQGDSAMYLCASSLEGVGGSTDTQYFGPGTRLTVL.

This chain connects TRBV30 to TRBJ2-7; 7 nucleotides match TRBD1. Germline values: CDR1 GTSNPN, CDR2 SVGIG (reference sequence). The CDR3 loop spans 14 amino acids. V shed 3 bases, J shed 5 bases, and the junction held 10 bases outside the gene matches. The DNA for the CDR3 is TGTGCCTGGAGGGAAACCAGGGGGAGCAACGAGCAGTACTTC. It is translated as CAWRETRGSNEQYF.

The count of this clone is one. The CDR3 bases are TGTGCCAGCAGCGTAGGTATTAGCGGGAGGGCTGAGCAGTTCTTC. Its protein is CASSVGISGRAEQFF. The chain recombines TRBV9 with TRBJ2-1; 11 bases fit TRBD2. The CDR3 totals 15 residues. Germline CDR1 SGDLS, CDR2 YYNGEE. V lost 0 bases and J lost 9; bases outside the gene matches: 5.

This clone was counted a few times. The chain combines TRBV5-1 with TRBJ1-5; D call uncertain. The ends were cut back, 0 bases at V and 9 bases at J, with 10 bases in the middle. This CDR3 is built from 13 residues. Germline V gene data show CDR1 as SGHRS and CDR2 as YFSETQ. The CDR3 sequence is CASSLGGSRPQHF. The CDR3 bases are TGCGCCAGCAGCTTGGGCGGTTCTAGGCCCCAGCATTTT.

The chain couples TRBV4-1 to TRBJ1-1, with 7 positions matching TRBD1. In germline, CDR1 is MGHRA, CDR2 YSYEKL. This CDR3 region has 13 residues. J lost 6 bases, V lost 4 bases, and 5 bases had no gene match. The CDR3 DNA reads as TGCGCCAGCAGCCCAAGGGGGCGGGCTGAAGCTTTCTTT. This sequence encodes CASSPRGRAEAFF.

V usage is TRBV27 and J usage is TRBJ1-1; 9 bases agree with TRBD1. V lost 0 bases, J lost 10 bases, and 6 bases stayed unmatched. CDR1 is MNHEY, CDR2 SMNVEV, per germline (reference sequence). The CDR3 covers 14 residues. The CDR3 DNA is TGTGCCAGCAGTTTATCGGGGACAGGGAATCCAGCTTTCTTT. Protein sequence: CASSLSGTGNPAFF.

The chain has TRBV5-1 and TRBJ2-1, with D possibly TRBD1 on 6 matching bases. The CDR3 is made up of 16 amino acids. Germline CDR1 is SGHRS and CDR2 is YFSETQ. Between the trimmed V and J ends, which lost 1 base and 2 bases, there was a span of 13 bases. In DNA form, the CDR3 reads TGCGCCAGCAGCTTGTTAGGGGGAAGTGCCTACAATGAGCAGTTCTTC. Translation gives CASSLLGGSAYNEQFF.

The gene calls are TRBV13 and TRBJ2-7, with D unresolved. CDR1 and CDR2 (germline): PRHDT, FYEKMQ (reference sequence). The length of the CDR3 is 13 residues. V lost 5 bases and J lost 4, with 12 bases in between. The CDR3 protein is CASSTRATYEQYF. The DNA of the CDR3 is TGTGCCAGCAGCACCCGGGCCACTTACGAGCAGTACTTC.

This clone was picked up one time. V usage is TRBV11-2 and J usage is TRBJ2-2, with 11 bases fitting TRBD2. V was pared by 5 bases and J by 6 bases, with 14 bases of the junction left unmatched. The CDR3 covers 18 residues. Germline V gives CDR1 SGHAT, CDR2 FQNNGV. The CDR3, as DNA: TGTGCCAGCAGCCCGTATCTTACGGGACTAGCGGTGGCCGGGGAGCTGTTTTTT. This translates into CASSPYLTGLAVAGELFF.

This chain joins TRBV11-2 and TRBJ2-3; 11 nucleotides agree with TRBD2. The CDR3 length is 18 residues. Germline V gene data show CDR1 as SGHAT and CDR2 as FQNNGV. Germline trimming cut 3 bases from V and 0 bases from J; bases unmatched to any gene: 8. The CDR3 sequence: CASSFKNSGRGSTDTQYF. DNA for the CDR3: TGTGCCAGCAGCTTTAAGAATAGCGGGAGGGGAAGCACAGATACGCAGTATTTT.

As regards this clone: This same CDR3 is encoded by further DNA sequences in the sample. The gene calls are TRBV19 and TRBJ2-1; possibly TRBD2 for D (5 bases). CDR1 is LNHDA, CDR2 SQIVND, per germline (reference sequence). Trimming took 5 bases from V and 7 from J, leaving 9 bases between them. The CDR3 extends over 12 amino acids. The CDR3 reads CASSPGVNEQFF. The CDR3 DNA sequence: TGTGCCAGTAGTCCCGGGGTTAATGAGCAGTTCTTC.

The V gene is TRBV15, the J gene TRBJ1-4; TRBD1 matches 9 bases. V gave up 3 bases and J gave up 10 bases; unmatched junction bases: 9. There are 15 residues in the CDR3. The germline V gene encodes CDR1 LNHNV and CDR2 YYDKDF (reference sequence). CDR3 DNA sequence: TGTGCCACCAGCAGGGACGGGACAGGGTACGGAAAACTGTTTTTT. Amino acids: CATSRDGTGYGKLFF.

This chain joins TRBV14 and TRBJ2-7; D unresolved. The CDR3 consists of 15 residues. Per germline, CDR1 SGHDN and CDR2 FVKESK. With 6 bases removed from V and 4 bases from J, the gap between germline ends came to 19 bases. CDR3 DNA: TGTGCCAGCAGTCGATCACGGATACCCTCGTACGAGCAGTACTTC. It yields the protein CASSRSRIPSYEQYF.

The chain joins TRBV5-6 to TRBJ2-1; D is undetermined. Trimming left V 4 bases short and J 5 bases short, with 7 bases between. Germline V gene sequence: CDR1 SGHDT, CDR2 YYEEEE. This CDR3 region has 12 residues. CDR3 region: CASSHYDNEQFF. The CDR3 DNA reads as TGTGCCAGCAGCCACTATGACAATGAGCAGTTCTTC. Variable domain in full (rest from reference TRBV5-6 and TRBJ2-1): DAGVTQSPTHLIKTRGQQVTLRCSPKSGHDTVSWYQQALGQGPQFIFQYYEEEERQRGNFPDRFSGHQFPNYSSELNVNALLLGDSALYLCASSHYDNEQFFGPGTRLTVL.

This chain connects TRBV10-3 to TRBJ2-3; 8 positions match TRBD1. CDR3 length: 14 residues. Trimming cost V 3 bases and J 6 bases; bases outside gene matches: 5. Germline loops: CDR1 ENHRY, CDR2 SYGVKD. The CDR3 reads CAISDRGLMDTQYF. The CDR3 DNA reads as TGTGCCATCAGTGACAGGGGGCTGATGGATACGCAGTATTTT.

The V and J genes are TRBV9 and TRBJ2-2; tentative D call: TRBD2 (5 bases). Per the germline V gene, CDR1 is SGDLS and CDR2 is YYNGEE. The CDR3 is made up of 16 amino acids. Trimming cost V 4 bases and J 6 bases, with 19 bases left between them. The CDR3 sequence is CASSPDPRTGAGELFF. In DNA form, the CDR3 reads TGTGCCAGCAGCCCTGACCCCCGGACTGGAGCCGGGGAGCTGTTTTTT.